These 30 T cell receptor beta chains were sequenced from one sample in a study of T cell repertoires in cytomegalovirus infection. No antigen is known for these receptors. TCRdb passed the reads through MiXCR, listing each CDR3 protein once. The sample shows around 570,000 distinct CDR3 sequences, over 35% of them seen only once. The sample here was cultured PBMCs, taken from culture after CMV antigen stimulation. Receptors originate from a human donor in good health (CMV status not recorded). Some clones in this sample may be carry-over from other donors' samples.

This clonotype has a handful of counts. The V call is TRBV4-1, the J call TRBJ2-4; the D gene is possibly TRBD2 (6 bases). The CDR3 contains 15 residues. Germline CDR1 is MGHRA and CDR2 is YSYEKL. V lost 8 bases and J 6 bases, leaving 20 bases between the germline ends. In DNA form, the CDR3 reads TGCGCCAGCCGACCTACCGGGAGACAACTAAACATTCAGTACTTC. Its translation: CASRPTGRQLNIQYF.

This clonotype was counted only a few times. The CDR3 bases are TGTGCCAGCAGCCCGGGGGCGTCAGCGAACACTGAAGCTTTCTTT. Residues: CASSPGASANTEAFF. This chain links TRBV7-8 with TRBJ1-1; tentatively, D is TRBD1 (6 bases). Germline V CDR1 and CDR2: SGHVS, FQNEAQ. There are 15 residues in the CDR3. Trimming pared 5 bases from V and 1 base from J, leaving 14 bases between.

The chain is built from TRBV5-4 and TRBJ2-7, with 8 positions matching TRBD1. V shed 5 bases and J 6 bases; nucleotides not matched to a gene: 4. Germline CDR1 reads SGHNT; CDR2 reads YYREEE (reference sequence). The CDR3 contains 12 residues. The CDR3 bases are TGTGCCAGCAGGACCACAGGGGGCGAGCAGTACTTC. This codes for CASRTTGGEQYF.

V gene TRBV5-1 combines with J gene TRBJ2-5, with 7 bases that match TRBD1. This CDR3 comprises 14 residues. V shed 3 bases and J 2 bases; nucleotides not matched to a gene: 4. Germline assignment: CDR1 SGHRS and CDR2 YFSETQ. DNA for the CDR3: TGCGCCAGCAGCTACTGGACAGGACAAGAGACCCAGTACTTC. This translates into CASSYWTGQETQYF.

V gene TRBV20-1 combines with J gene TRBJ1-2; D perhaps matches TRBD1 (6 bases). The CDR3 covers 15 residues. V lost 0 bases and J lost 4, with 15 bases in between. Germline V lookup: CDR1 DFQATT, CDR2 SNEGSKA (reference sequence). Written as DNA, the CDR3 is TGCAGTGCTAGAGATGTCGGGGGCGAATCCTATGGCTACACCTTC. Translating it yields CSARDVGGESYGYTF.

This clonotype was recorded at least ten times. The rearrangement joins TRBV7-2 to TRBJ1-5; D not certain. CDR1 and CDR2 from the germline V gene are SGHTA and FQGNSA. Trimming pared 3 bases from V and 1 base from J, leaving 13 bases between. CDR3 length: 16 residues. CDR3 protein: CASSFSSSRSNQPQHF. The CDR3 nucleotides are TGTGCCAGCAGCTTTTCTTCGTCTCGGAGCAATCAGCCCCAGCATTTT.

This chain uses TRBV30 with TRBJ1-3; TRBD1 is a possible D gene (6 bases). The CDR3 totals 15 residues. Between the trimmed V and J ends, which lost 0 bases and 3 bases, there was a span of 12 bases. Germline lookup yields CDR1 GTSNPN and CDR2 SVGIG (reference sequence). CDR3: CAWSVPGEDGNTIYF. Written as DNA, the CDR3 is TGTGCCTGGAGTGTACCAGGGGAAGATGGAAACACCATATATTTT.

In the case of this clonotype: At one end the junction does not follow the germline gene, possibly because of a read error. CDR3 in amino acids: CASSISGGFYNEQFF. CDR3 nucleotide sequence: TGTGCCAGCAGTATATCGGGAGGGTTCTACAATGAGCAGTTCTTC. The rearrangement links TRBV27 to TRBJ2-1; TRBD2 matches at 8 bases. Looked up from germline, CDR1 is MNHEY and CDR2 is SMNVEV (reference sequence). CDR3 length: 15 residues.

This sequence joins TRBV9 and TRBJ2-1; tentative D call: TRBD1 (6 bases). There are 15 residues in the CDR3. Germline lookup yields CDR1 SGDLS and CDR2 YYNGEE. Between the trimmed V and J ends, which lost 1 base and 0 bases, there was a span of 8 bases. The CDR3 DNA is TGTGCCAGCAGCGTATTGGGGGCCTCCTACAATGAGCAGTTCTTC. Its translation: CASSVLGASYNEQFF.

This clonotype has more than one count but fewer than ten. V usage is TRBV10-3 and J usage is TRBJ2-7; D is ambiguous. The CDR3 consists of 14 residues. Trimming took off 6 bases at V and 0 bases at J, with 12 bases between the two ends. CDR1 is ENHRY, CDR2 SYGVKD, per germline. This CDR3 is CAIRQLGSSYEQYF. The CDR3 nucleotides read TGTGCCATCAGACAGCTGGGAAGCTCCTACGAGCAGTACTTC.

V gene TRBV6-6 combines with J gene TRBJ1-2; D unresolved. Trimming removed 6 bases from V and 0 bases from J, with 2 bases in between. Per the germline V gene, CDR1 is MNHNY and CDR2 is SVGAGI (reference sequence). This CDR3 has 11 residues. DNA of the CDR3: TGTGCCAGCAGGACTAACTATGGCTACACCTTC. Its translation: CASRTNYGYTF.

In its sample, this clonotype was seen many times. The rearrangement links TRBV7-6 to TRBJ2-5; D is uncertain. This CDR3 is built from 11 residues. V was cut by 5 bases and J by 5 bases, with 6 bases left in between. Germline lookup yields CDR1 SGHVS and CDR2 FNYEAQ. CDR3 residues: CASSRAETQYF. CDR3 bases: TGTGCCAGCAGCCGAGCGGAGACCCAGTACTTC.

The V and J genes are TRBV12-3 or TRBV12-4 and TRBJ1-2; D remains unclear. This CDR3 contains 13 residues. Trimming cost V 3 bases and J 0 bases, with 5 bases left between them. The CDR3 loop reads CASSFSTNYGYTF. CDR3 nucleotides: TGTGCCAGCAGTTTTTCGACTAACTATGGCTACACCTTC.

The V gene is TRBV20-1, the J gene TRBJ2-7, with 8 bases identical to TRBD2. CDR1 DFQATT and CDR2 SNEGSKA come from the germline V gene (reference sequence). The CDR3 totals 14 residues. With V trimmed by 3 bases and J by 3 bases, 7 bases remained unmatched. CDR3 in amino acids: CSARAGGDFYEQYF. DNA of the CDR3: TGCAGTGCTAGGGCGGGAGGAGATTTCTACGAGCAGTACTTC.

This clonotype has only one observation. One junction end does not reproduce the germline sequence, and a read error may be involved. The chain recombines TRBV7-2 with TRBJ2-3; 7 nucleotides line up with TRBD2. CDR3 length: 16 residues. CDR1 is SGHTA and CDR2 is FQGNSA in the germline V gene. The CDR3 nucleotides read TGTGCCAGCAGCTTAGGAGGTCGCGGGAGCAGAGATACGCAGTATTTT. This sequence encodes CASSLGGRGSRDTQYF.

The rearrangement links TRBV28 to TRBJ1-2, with TRBD1 matching 8 bases. Trimming cost V 2 bases and J 6 bases; bases outside gene matches: 5. There are 14 residues in the CDR3. Looked up from germline, CDR1 is MDHEN and CDR2 is SYDVKM. CDR3 nucleotides: TGTGCCAGCAGTTTACGCGGACAGGGTCATGGCTACACCTTC. It specifies CASSLRGQGHGYTF.

The gene calls are TRBV6-6 and TRBJ2-2, with 7 positions matching TRBD2. The CDR3 runs to 13 residues. After removal of 6 bases from V and 5 bases from J, the junction contained 3 bases not matched to a gene. Germline loops: CDR1 MNHNY, CDR2 SVGAGI (reference sequence). The CDR3 loop reads CASRTSRTGELFF. CDR3 sequence (DNA): TGTGCCAGCAGGACTAGCCGGACCGGGGAGCTGTTTTTT.

There are a few counts of this clonotype. The CDR3 reads CASSLAVEGNTIYF. CDR3 bases: TGTGCCAGCAGCTTAGCGGTCGAGGGAAACACCATATATTTT. V and J are TRBV7-2 and TRBJ1-3; no clear D gene. The CDR3 totals 14 residues. Per the germline V gene, CDR1 is SGHTA and CDR2 is FQGNSA. V shed 0 bases and J shed 4 bases, with 7 bases lying between them.

J is TRBJ1-1 and V is TRBV2; D unresolved. V was trimmed by 8 bases and J by 0 bases, leaving 13 bases between them. Per germline, CDR1 SNHLY and CDR2 FYNNEI. The length of the CDR3 is 14 residues. The CDR3 loop is CASSIEAMNTEAFF. CDR3 bases: TGTGCCAGCTCCATAGAAGCCATGAACACTGAAGCTTTCTTT.

The rearrangement joins TRBV6-5 to TRBJ2-3; no definite D call. The CDR3 length is 13 residues. V was cut by 4 bases and J by 5 bases, with 10 bases left in between. CDR1 is MNHEY and CDR2 is SVGAGI in the germline V gene. In DNA, the CDR3 is TGTGCCAGCAGTTCCCCCTGGGGAGATACGCAGTATTTT. Translating gives CASSSPWGDTQYF.

The chain combines TRBV6-8 with TRBJ1-5; D remains ambiguous. The CDR3 runs 16 residues. Germline V gene sequence: CDR1 MNHGY, CDR2 SAAAGT. Trimming removed 7 bases from V and 3 bases from J, with 19 bases in between. The DNA for the CDR3 is TGTGCCAGCACCAGTCCCGGGGTTTATGACAATCAGCCCCAGCATTTT. This codes for CASTSPGVYDNQPQHF.

V and J are TRBV6-2 or TRBV6-3 and TRBJ1-1, with 9 bases identical to TRBD1. The CDR3 is made up of 17 amino acids. J lost 4 bases, V lost 0 bases, and 9 bases had no gene match. CDR1 and CDR2 (germline): MNHEY, SVGEGT. The CDR3: CASSYSNYRGRSTEAFF. The DNA of the CDR3 is TGTGCCAGCAGTTACTCGAATTACAGGGGGCGAAGCACTGAAGCTTTCTTT.

The chain couples TRBV20-1 to TRBJ2-7; 8 bases match TRBD1. After removal of 8 bases from V and 2 bases from J, the junction contained 8 bases not matched to a gene. This CDR3 is built from 13 residues. CDR1 DFQATT and CDR2 SNEGSKA come from the germline V gene (reference sequence). CDR3 sequence reads: CSIWDRSTYEQYF. In nucleotides, the CDR3 is TGCAGTATCTGGGACAGGTCAACCTACGAGCAGTACTTC.

The chain couples TRBV12-3 or TRBV12-4 to TRBJ1-1; a possible D gene is TRBD1 (6 bases). V was shortened by 6 bases and J by 5 bases, with 16 bases between the two germline ends. CDR3 length equals 14 residues. The CDR3: CASRQQGSSTEAFF. CDR3 nucleotides: TGTGCCAGCAGGCAACAGGGTTCATCGACTGAAGCTTTCTTT.

The chain uses TRBV12-5 and TRBJ2-2; D possibly uses TRBD1 or TRBD2 (5 bases each). CDR3 length: 14 residues. V lost 1 base to trimming and J lost 7 bases, with 10 bases between them. CDR1 and CDR2 (germline): LGHNT, FRNRAP. The chain's CDR3 is CASGLARGDGELFF. CDR3 coding DNA: TGTGCTAGTGGTTTGGCCCGGGGCGACGGGGAGCTGTTTTTT.

This clonotype was seen many times. V is TRBV7-2 and J is TRBJ2-3, with 11 bases lining up with TRBD2. This CDR3 comprises 17 residues. Germline CDR1 is SGHTA and CDR2 is FQGNSA. The trim removed 1 base at V and 2 bases at J, leaving 5 bases unmatched. The CDR3 nucleotides are TGTGCCAGCAGCTTAGGTAAACTAGCGGGGGCCACAGATACGCAGTATTTT. This sequence encodes CASSLGKLAGATDTQYF.

This clonotype was observed a few times. The V and J genes are TRBV7-2 and TRBJ1-3; TRBD1 agrees at 7 bases. This CDR3 spans 17 amino acids. Trimming took 2 bases from V and 0 from J; bases not matched to a gene: 7. Germline V CDR1 and CDR2: SGHTA, FQGNSA. The CDR3 loop reads CASSLRRGRPSGNTIYF. The CDR3 DNA sequence: TGTGCCAGCAGCTTACGAAGGGGGCGGCCCTCTGGAAACACCATATATTTT.

This clonotype was found a few times. One end of the junction varies from germline; a read error may be responsible. The chain combines TRBV7-6 with TRBJ2-1; D is tentatively TRBD1 or TRBD2 (5 bases each). The CDR3 totals 15 residues. CDR1 is SGHVS, CDR2 FNYEAQ, per germline. For the CDR3, the DNA is TGTGCCAGCAGCCCCCAAACGACCGGGACGTCAATGTGGGTCTTC. Protein product: CASSPQTTGTSMWVF. Looking up the rest from reference TRBV7-6 and TRBJ2-1 gives the full variable domain: GAGVSQSPRYKVTKRGQDVALRCDPISGHVSLYWYRQALGQGPEFLTYFNYEAQQDKSGLPNDRFSAERPEGSISTLTIQRTEQRDSAMYRCASSPQTTGTSMWVFGPGTRLTVL.

This clonotype was picked up one time. This chain uses TRBV19 with TRBJ1-1, with unresolved D. Trimming took 4 bases from V and 10 from J, leaving 10 bases between them. Germline V gene sequence: CDR1 LNHDA, CDR2 SQIVND (reference sequence). The CDR3 is made up of 11 amino acids. The chain's CDR3 is CASSNGFGAFF. The CDR3 region has the DNA TGTGCCAGTAGTAATGGGTTCGGAGCTTTCTTT.

In this sample, this clonotype turned up a few times. This chain links TRBV7-9 with TRBJ2-3; either TRBD1 or TRBD2 may fit D (5 bases each). The germline CDR1 and CDR2 sequences are SEHNR and FQNEAQ (reference sequence). This CDR3 is 15 amino acids long. V was trimmed by 1 base and J by 5 bases, leaving 13 bases between them. CDR3 protein: CASSLGGALGDTQYF. CDR3 DNA sequence: TGTGCCAGCAGCTTAGGAGGGGCCCTAGGAGATACGCAGTATTTT.